This T cell receptor beta chain came from a study of spatial heterogeneity in lung cancer. Background on the study: Within raw reads, each unique TCR and UMI combination appeared on average more than ten times. Study-level points and caveats: Detection of ubiquitous tumor TCRs in blood was higher at resection than follow-up.

Time point specified: sample taken at primary tumor resection. Unsorted whole RNA of tumor, nontumor lung or frozen PBMC was sequenced. This clonotype occurred many times. The antigen is not known. TCRdb passed the 5' RACE reads through MiXCR, listing each CDR3 protein once. The repertoire consists of tens of thousands of distinct CDR3 sequences, with 4% to 6% occurring once and the leading ten covering about a quarter. The CDR3 consists of 16 residues. Looked up from germline, CDR1 is SGHTA and CDR2 is FQGNSA. Deletions cut 5 bases from V and 4 bases from J, with 15 bases between. V and J are TRBV7-2 and TRBJ1-6, with a tentative D call TRBD1 (5 bases). The source was PBMCs, collected at surgery. The source is a female donor with early-stage non-small cell lung cancer. CDR3 sequence reads: CASSPGIPFYNSPLHF. CDR3 bases: TGTGCCAGCAGCCCAGGGATACCTTTTTATAATTCACCCCTCCACTTT.